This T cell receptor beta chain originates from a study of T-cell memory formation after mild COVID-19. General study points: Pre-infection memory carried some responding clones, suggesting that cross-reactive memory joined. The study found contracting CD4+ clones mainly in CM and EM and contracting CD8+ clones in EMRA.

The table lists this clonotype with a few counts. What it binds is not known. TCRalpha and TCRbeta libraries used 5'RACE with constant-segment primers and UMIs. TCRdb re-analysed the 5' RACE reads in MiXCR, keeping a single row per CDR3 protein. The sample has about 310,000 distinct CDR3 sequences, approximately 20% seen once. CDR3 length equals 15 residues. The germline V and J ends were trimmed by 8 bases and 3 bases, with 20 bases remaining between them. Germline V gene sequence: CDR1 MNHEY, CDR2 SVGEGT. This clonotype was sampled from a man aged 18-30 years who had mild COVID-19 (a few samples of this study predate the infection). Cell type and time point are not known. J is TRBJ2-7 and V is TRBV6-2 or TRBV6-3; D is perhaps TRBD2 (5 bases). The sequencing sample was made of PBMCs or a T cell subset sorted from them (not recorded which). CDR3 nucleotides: TGTGCCAGCCGGTCCCTGGGTTGGGAGAGCTACGAGCAGTACTTC. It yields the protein CASRSLGWESYEQYF.